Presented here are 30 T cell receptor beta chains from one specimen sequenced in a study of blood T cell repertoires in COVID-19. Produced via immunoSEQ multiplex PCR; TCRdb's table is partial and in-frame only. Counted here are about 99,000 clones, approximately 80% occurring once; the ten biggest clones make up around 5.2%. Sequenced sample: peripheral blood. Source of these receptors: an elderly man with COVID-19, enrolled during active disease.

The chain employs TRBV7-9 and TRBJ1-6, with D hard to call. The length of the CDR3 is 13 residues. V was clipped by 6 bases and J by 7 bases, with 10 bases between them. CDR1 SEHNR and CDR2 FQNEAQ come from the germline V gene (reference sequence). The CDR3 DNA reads TGTGCCAGCAGTCTTAACAGAAATTCACCCCTCCACTTT. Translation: CASSLNRNSPLHF.

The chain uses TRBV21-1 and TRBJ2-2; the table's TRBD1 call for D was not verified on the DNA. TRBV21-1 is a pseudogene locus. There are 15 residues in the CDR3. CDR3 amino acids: CASSKTGGNTGELFF. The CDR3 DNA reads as TGTGCCAGCAGCAAGACAGGGGGTAACACCGGGGAGCTGTTTTTT.

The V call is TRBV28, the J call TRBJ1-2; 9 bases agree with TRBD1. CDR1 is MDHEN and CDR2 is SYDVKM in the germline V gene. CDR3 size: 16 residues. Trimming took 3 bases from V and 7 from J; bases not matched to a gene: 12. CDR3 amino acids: CASSFQRADRGVGYTF. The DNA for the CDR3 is TGTGCCAGCAGTTTTCAGAGGGCGGACAGGGGAGTTGGCTACACCTTC.

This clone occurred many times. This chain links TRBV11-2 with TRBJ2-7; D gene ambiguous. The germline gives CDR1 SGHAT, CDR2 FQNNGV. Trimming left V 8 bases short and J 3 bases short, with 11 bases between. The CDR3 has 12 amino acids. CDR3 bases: TGTGCCAGCGCATCCGGCGGCTACGAGCAGTACTTC. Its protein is CASASGGYEQYF.

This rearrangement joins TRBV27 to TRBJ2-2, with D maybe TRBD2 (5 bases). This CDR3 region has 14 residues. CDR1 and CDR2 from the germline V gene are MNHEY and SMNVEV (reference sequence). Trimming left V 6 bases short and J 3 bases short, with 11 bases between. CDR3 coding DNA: TGTGCCAGCAGCAACCGGGGTTACACCGGGGAGCTGTTTTTT. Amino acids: CASSNRGYTGELFF.

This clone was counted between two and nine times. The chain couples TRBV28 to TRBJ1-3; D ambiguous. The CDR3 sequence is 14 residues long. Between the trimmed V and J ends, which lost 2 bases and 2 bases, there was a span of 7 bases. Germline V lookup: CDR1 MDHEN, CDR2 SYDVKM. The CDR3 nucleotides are TGTGCCAGCAGTTTAAATACGGCTGGAAACACCATATATTTT. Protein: CASSLNTAGNTIYF.

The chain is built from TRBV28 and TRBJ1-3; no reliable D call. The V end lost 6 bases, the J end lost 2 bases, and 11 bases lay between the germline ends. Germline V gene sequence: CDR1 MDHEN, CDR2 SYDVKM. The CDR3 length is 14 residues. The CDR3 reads CASRVSSAGNTIYF. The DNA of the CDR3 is TGTGCCAGCAGGGTTAGCTCTGCTGGAAACACCATATATTTT.

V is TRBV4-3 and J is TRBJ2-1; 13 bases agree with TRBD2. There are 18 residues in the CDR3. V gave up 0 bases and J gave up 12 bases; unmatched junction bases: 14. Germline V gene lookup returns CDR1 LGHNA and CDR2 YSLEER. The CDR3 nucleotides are TGCGCCAGCAGCCAAGATTTTGCAGGAGGACTAGCGGGGGACCCGCAGTTCTTC. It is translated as CASSQDFAGGLAGDPQFF.

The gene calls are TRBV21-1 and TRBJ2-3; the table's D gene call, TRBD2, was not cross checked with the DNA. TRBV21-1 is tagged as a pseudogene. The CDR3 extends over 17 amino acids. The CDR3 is CASSKELAGAGTDTQYF. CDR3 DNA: TGTGCCAGCAGCAAAGAGCTAGCGGGAGCCGGCACAGATACGCAGTATTTT.

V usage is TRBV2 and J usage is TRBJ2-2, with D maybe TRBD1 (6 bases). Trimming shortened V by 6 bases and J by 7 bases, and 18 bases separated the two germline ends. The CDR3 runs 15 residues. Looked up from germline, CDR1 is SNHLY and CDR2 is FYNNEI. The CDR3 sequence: CASRTGLTLGGELFF. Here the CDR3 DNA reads TGTGCCAGCAGGACAGGACTCACCTTAGGCGGGGAGCTGTTTTTT. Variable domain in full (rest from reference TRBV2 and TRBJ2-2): EPEVTQTPSHQVTQMGQEVILRCVPISNHLYFYWYRQILGQKVEFLVSFYNNEISEKSEIFDDQFSVERPDGSNFTLKIRSTKLEDSAMYFCASRTGLTLGGELFFGEGSRLTVL.

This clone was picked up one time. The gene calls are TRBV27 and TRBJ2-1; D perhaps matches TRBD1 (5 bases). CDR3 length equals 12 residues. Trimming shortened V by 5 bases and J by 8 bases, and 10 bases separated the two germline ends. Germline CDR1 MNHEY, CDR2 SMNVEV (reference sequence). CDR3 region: CASSPGSDEQFF. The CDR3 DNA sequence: TGTGCCAGCAGTCCAGGGTCCGATGAGCAGTTCTTC.

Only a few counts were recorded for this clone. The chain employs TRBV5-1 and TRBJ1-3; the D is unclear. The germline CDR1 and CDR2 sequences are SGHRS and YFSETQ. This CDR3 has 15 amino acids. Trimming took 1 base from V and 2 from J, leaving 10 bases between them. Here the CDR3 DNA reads TGCGCCAGCAGCTTGAACGGAGTTCCTGGAAACACCATATATTTT. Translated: CASSLNGVPGNTIYF.

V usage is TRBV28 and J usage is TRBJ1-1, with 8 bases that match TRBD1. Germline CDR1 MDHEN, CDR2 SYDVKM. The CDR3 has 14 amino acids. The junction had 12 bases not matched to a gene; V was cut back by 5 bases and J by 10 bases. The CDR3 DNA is TGTGCCAGCAGTAGCTCGCCGGGACAGGTGTTAGCTTTCTTT. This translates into CASSSSPGQVLAFF.

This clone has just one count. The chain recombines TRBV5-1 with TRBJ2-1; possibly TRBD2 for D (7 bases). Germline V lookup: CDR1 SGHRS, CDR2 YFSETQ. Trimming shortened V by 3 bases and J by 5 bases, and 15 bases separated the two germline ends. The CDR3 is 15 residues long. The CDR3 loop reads CASSSSGGPNNEQFF. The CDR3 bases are TGCGCCAGCAGCTCGTCCGGGGGGCCGAACAATGAGCAGTTCTTC.

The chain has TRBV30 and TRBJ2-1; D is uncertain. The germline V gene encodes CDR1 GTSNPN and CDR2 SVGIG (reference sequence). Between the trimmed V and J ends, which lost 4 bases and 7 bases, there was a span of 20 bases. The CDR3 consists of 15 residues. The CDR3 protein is CAWTTFGTANNEQFF. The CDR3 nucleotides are TGTGCCTGGACCACCTTCGGAACAGCTAATAATGAGCAGTTCTTC.

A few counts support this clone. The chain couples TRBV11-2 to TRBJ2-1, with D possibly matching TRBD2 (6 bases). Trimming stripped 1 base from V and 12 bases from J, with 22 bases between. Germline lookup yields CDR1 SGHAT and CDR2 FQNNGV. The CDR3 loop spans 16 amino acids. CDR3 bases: TGTGCCAGCAGCTTAGCTGTGGGAGGAGGTACAATGAGGCAGTTCTTC. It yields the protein CASSLAVGGGTMRQFF. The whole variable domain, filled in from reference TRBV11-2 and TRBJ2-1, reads EAGVAQSPRYKIIEKRQSVAFWCNPISGHATLYWYQQILGQGPKLLIQFQNNGVVDDSQLPKDRFSAERLKGVDSTLKIQPAKLEDSAVYLCASSLAVGGGTMRQFFGPGTRLTVL.

CDR3 protein: CASSPPIRVDGTQYF. CDR3 coding DNA: TGTGCCAGCTCACCACCGATCAGGGTCGATGGTACGCAGTATTTT. The chain joins TRBV18 to TRBJ2-3, with a weak D call TRBD1 (5 bases). V gave up 0 bases and J gave up 8 bases, with 15 bases separating them. This CDR3 comprises 15 residues. The germline CDR1 and CDR2 sequences are KGHSH and LQKENI.

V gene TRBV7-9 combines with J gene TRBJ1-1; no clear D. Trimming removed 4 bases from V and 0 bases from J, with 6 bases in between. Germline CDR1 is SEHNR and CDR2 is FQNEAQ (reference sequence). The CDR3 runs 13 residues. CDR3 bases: TGTGCCAGCAGCTCACCTATGAACACTGAAGCTTTCTTT. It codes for CASSSPMNTEAFF.

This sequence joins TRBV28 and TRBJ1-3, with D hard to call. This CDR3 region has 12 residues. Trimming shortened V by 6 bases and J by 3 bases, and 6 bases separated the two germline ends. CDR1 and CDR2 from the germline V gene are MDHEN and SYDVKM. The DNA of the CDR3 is TGTGCCAGCAGCCTTAATGGAAACACCATATATTTT. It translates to CASSLNGNTIYF.

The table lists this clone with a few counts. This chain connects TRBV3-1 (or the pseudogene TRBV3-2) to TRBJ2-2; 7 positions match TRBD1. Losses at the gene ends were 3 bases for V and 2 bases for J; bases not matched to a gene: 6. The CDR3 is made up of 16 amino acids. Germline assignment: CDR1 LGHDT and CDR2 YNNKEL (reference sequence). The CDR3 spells CASSHRTGINTGELFF. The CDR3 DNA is TGTGCCAGCAGCCATAGGACAGGAATCAACACCGGGGAGCTGTTTTTT.

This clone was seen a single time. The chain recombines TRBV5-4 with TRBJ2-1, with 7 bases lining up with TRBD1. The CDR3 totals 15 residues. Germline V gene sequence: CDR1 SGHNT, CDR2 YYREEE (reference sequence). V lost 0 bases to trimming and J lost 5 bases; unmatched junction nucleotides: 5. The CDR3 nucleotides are TGTGCCAGCAGCTTGGATCAGGGGGTACACAATGAGCAGTTCTTC. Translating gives CASSLDQGVHNEQFF.

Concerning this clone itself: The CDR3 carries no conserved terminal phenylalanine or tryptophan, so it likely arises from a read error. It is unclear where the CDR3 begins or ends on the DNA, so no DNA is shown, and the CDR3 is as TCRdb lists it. CDR3: CSARDNLERHL. The chain uses TRBV20-1 and TRBJ2-7; no DNA check was done on the table's D call, TRBD2. The CDR3 spans 11 residues, counting both ends. From germline, CDR1 is DFQATT and CDR2 SNEGSKA (reference sequence).

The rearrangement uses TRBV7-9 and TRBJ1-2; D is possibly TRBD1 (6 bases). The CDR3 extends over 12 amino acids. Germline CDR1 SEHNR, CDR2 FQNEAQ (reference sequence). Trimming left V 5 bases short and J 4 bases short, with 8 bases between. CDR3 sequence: CASSTTGYGYTF. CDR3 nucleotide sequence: TGTGCCAGCAGCACGACAGGCTATGGCTACACCTTC. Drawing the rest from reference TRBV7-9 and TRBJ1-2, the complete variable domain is DTGVSQNPRHKITKRGQNVTFRCDPISEHNRLYWYRQTLGQGPEFLTYFQNEAQLEKSRLLSDRFSAERPKGSFSTLEIQRTEQGDSAMYLCASSTTGYGYTFGSGTRLTVV.

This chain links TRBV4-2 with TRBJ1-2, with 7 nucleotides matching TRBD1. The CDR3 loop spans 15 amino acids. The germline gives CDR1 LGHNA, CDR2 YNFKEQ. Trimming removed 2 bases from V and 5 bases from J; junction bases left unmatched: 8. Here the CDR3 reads CASSQSDRAGYGYTF. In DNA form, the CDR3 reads TGTGCCAGCAGCCAATCTGACAGGGCGGGATATGGCTACACCTTC.

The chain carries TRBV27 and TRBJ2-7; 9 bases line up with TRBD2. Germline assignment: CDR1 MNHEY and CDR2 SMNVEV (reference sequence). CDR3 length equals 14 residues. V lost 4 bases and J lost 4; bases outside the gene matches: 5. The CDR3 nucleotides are TGTGCCAGCAGTTCACTAGCGGGTATATACGAGCAGTACTTC. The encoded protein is CASSSLAGIYEQYF.

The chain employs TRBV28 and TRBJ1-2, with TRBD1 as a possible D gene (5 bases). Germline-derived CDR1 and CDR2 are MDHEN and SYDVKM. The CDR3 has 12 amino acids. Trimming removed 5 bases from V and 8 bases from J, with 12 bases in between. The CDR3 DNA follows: TGTGCCAGCAGTGTGGACATTCGCGGCTACACCTTC. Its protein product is CASSVDIRGYTF.

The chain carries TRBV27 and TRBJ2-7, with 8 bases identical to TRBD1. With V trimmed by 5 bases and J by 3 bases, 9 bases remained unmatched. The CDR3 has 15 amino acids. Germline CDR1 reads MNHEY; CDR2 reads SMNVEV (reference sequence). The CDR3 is CASSRGQGSYYEQYF. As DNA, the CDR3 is TGTGCCAGCAGTCGAGGACAGGGTTCGTACTACGAGCAGTACTTC.

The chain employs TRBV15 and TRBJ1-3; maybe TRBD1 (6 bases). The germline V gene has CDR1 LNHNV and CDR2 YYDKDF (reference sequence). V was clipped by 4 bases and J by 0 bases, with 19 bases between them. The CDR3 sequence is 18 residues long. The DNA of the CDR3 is TGTGCCACCAGCACTACGGGGGGCGCCAGGTACTCTGGAAACACCATATATTTT. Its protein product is CATSTTGGARYSGNTIYF.

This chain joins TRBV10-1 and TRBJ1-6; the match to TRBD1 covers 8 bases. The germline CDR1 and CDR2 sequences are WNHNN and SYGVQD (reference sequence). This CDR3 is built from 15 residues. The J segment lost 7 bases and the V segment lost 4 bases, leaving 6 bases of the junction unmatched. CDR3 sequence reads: CASSAYRGSNSPLHF. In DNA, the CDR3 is TGCGCCAGCAGTGCCTACAGGGGGTCGAATTCACCCCTCCACTTT.

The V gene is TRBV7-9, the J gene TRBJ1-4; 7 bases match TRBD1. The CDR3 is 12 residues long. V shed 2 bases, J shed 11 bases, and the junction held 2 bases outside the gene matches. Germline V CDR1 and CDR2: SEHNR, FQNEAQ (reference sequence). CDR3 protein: CASSLTGVKLFF. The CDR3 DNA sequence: TGTGCCAGCAGCTTAACAGGGGTGAAACTGTTTTTT.